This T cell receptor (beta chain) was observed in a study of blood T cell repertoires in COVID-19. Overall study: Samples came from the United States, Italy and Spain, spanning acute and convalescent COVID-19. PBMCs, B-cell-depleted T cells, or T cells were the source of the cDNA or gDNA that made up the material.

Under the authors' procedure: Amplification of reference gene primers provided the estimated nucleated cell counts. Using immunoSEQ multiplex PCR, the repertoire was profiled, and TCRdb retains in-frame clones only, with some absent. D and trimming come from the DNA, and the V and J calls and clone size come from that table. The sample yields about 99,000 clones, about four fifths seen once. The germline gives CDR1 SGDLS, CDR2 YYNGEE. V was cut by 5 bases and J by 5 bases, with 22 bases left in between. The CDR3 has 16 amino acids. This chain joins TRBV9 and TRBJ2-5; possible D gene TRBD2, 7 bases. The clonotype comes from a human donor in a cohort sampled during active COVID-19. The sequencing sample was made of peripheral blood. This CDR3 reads CASSAFGGLSGETQYF. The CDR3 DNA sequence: TGTGCCAGCAGTGCGTTCGGGGGGCTCTCGGGGGAGACCCAGTACTTC.